These T cell receptor beta chains were read from a single sample in a study of T-cell memory formation after mild COVID-19. TCRdb called the 5' RACE reads again in MiXCR, with one record for every CDR3 protein. This sample carries roughly 350,000 distinct CDR3 sequences, roughly 21% of them seen once, and the ten largest clones take around 12%. Specimen: PBMCs or a T cell subset sorted from them (not recorded which). All receptors derive from an adult woman who had mild COVID-19 (a few samples of this study predate the infection). Cell type and time point are not known. CDR3s include the opening cysteine and the closing phenylalanine or tryptophan. The D gene is left open where the match is weak. Some rows have no size entry. The others give once, few or many, or a class for an expanded clone.

j_call d_call clone_size v_call cdr3_aa cdr3_nt
TRBJ1-2 . many TRBV4-3 CASSQDRRGSYGYTF TGCGCCAGCAGCCAAGATCGGAGGGGTTCCTATGGCTACACCTTC
TRBJ2-3 . few TRBV6-5 CASRSLAPTDTQYF TGTGCCAGCAGGTCACTAGCACCCACAGATACGCAGTATTTT
TRBJ1-2 TRBD1 many TRBV5-1 CASSVRDRNYGYTF TGCGCCAGCAGCGTCCGGGACAGGAACTATGGCTACACCTTC
TRBJ1-1 TRBD1 few TRBV9 CASSVVTGVLFF TGTGCCAGCAGCGTAGTAACAGGGGTGCTTTTCTTT
TRBJ2-7 TRBD2 . TRBV5-4 CASSSPRGTSGKSYEQYF TGTGCCAGCAGCTCACCAAGGGGGACTAGCGGCAAGAGCTACGAGCAGTACTTC
TRBJ2-7 . few TRBV29-1 CSAVLRGRDEQYF TGCAGCGCCGTTCTCAGGGGAAGAGACGAGCAGTACTTC
TRBJ2-3 TRBD2 . TRBV20-1 CSATGTSSTDTQYF TGCAGTGCTACCGGGACTAGCTCCACAGATACGCAGTATTTT
TRBJ2-7 . . TRBV12-3/TRBV12-4 CASSFLGAGKKEQYF TGTGCCAGCAGTTTCTTAGGTGCGGGAAAGAAAGAGCAGTACTTC
TRBJ2-7 . . TRBV7-9 CASSFRDISYEQYF TGTGCCAGCAGCTTCCGGGACATCTCCTACGAGCAGTACTTC
TRBJ1-5 . . TRBV20-1 CSARDLDRSNQPQHF TGCAGTGCTAGAGATCTGGACAGAAGCAATCAGCCCCAGCATTTT
TRBJ2-2 . . TRBV11-2 CASSFDGWDTGELFF TGTGCCAGCAGCTTCGATGGGTGGGACACCGGGGAGCTGTTTTTT
TRBJ2-5 . . TRBV2 CASTRRDFGETQYF TGTGCCTCAACGCGCCGGGACTTTGGCGAGACCCAGTACTTC
TRBJ2-5 . . TRBV7-6 CASSKGRETQYF TGTGCCAGCAGTAAGGGGCGGGAGACCCAGTACTTC
TRBJ2-6 . . TRBV21-1 CATEQTPILRSGANVLTF TGTGCCACCGAACAGACCCCTATCCTTAGGTCTGGGGCCAACGTCCTGACTTTC
TRBJ2-3 . . TRBV27 CASSLSFGGPTDTQYF TGTGCCAGCAGTTTATCTTTCGGGGGGCCCACAGATACGCAGTATTTT
TRBJ2-6 TRBD1 few TRBV7-6 CASSLARGLVGGGSGANVLTF TGTGCCAGCAGCTTAGCGAGGGGCCTCGTAGGGGGCGGCTCTGGGGCCAACGTCCTGACTTTC
TRBJ2-7 . few TRBV6-5 CASSSGFYYEQYF TGTGCCAGCAGTTCAGGGTTTTACTACGAGCAGTACTTC
TRBJ2-7 . . TRBV29-1 CSVVTRFVAPDYEQYF TGCAGCGTTGTGACTAGATTCGTGGCGCCCGACTACGAGCAGTACTTC
TRBJ2-7 . few TRBV5-1 CASSLLWPEQYF TGCGCCAGCAGCTTGTTGTGGCCCGAGCAGTACTTC
TRBJ2-1 . few TRBV4-2 CASSQGDGGTLSSGQFF TGTGCCAGCAGCCAAGGGGATGGCGGGACGTTAAGTTCTGGGCAGTTCTTC
TRBJ2-1 TRBD1 . TRBV30 CAWKWTGFRTIF TGTGCCTGGAAGTGGACAGGGTTCAGGACGATCTTC
TRBJ2-3 . once TRBV9 CASSHENTGPSTDTQYF TGTGCCAGCAGCCACGAAAACACCGGGCCGAGCACAGATACGCAGTATTTT
TRBJ2-7 . . TRBV27 CASSPDPNYYEQYF TGTGCCAGCAGTCCGGACCCAAATTACTACGAGCAGTACTTC
TRBJ2-7 TRBD1 . TRBV29-1 CSVGFQGVEQYF TGCAGCGTTGGCTTTCAGGGGGTTGAGCAGTACTTC
TRBJ2-1 TRBD1 many TRBV24-1 CATSGAGGDSYNEQFF TGTGCCACCAGTGGGGCAGGGGGCGACTCCTACAATGAGCAGTTCTTC
TRBJ1-3 . . TRBV6-5 CASSPQSGGNTIYF TGTGCCAGCAGTCCCCAATCAGGGGGAAACACCATATATTTT
TRBJ2-1 TRBD1 few TRBV6-6 CASHTGTGDYGQFF TGTGCCAGCCACACCGGGACAGGGGATTATGGGCAGTTCTTC
TRBJ2-1 . . TRBV3-1 CASSRTGSGEQFF TGTGCCAGCAGCCGCACAGGGTCTGGGGAGCAGTTCTTC
TRBJ1-1 TRBD1 . TRBV12-3/TRBV12-4 CASRLNRGLNTEAFF TGTGCCAGCAGGTTAAACAGGGGCCTGAACACTGAAGCTTTCTTT
TRBJ2-7 . few TRBV9 CASSVEGSGTQYF TGTGCCAGCAGCGTAGAGGGTAGCGGAACACAGTACTTC
TRBJ2-7 . few TRBV29-1 CSVGVGFGGTEQYF TGCAGCGTTGGCGTGGGGTTTGGGGGGACCGAGCAGTACTTC
TRBJ2-3 . . TRBV29-1 CSVVRGWLDTQYF TGCAGCGTTGTTAGGGGATGGTTAGATACGCAGTATTTT
TRBJ2-7 . few TRBV30 CAWSSAPVGYEQYF TGTGCCTGGAGTTCTGCCCCGGTGGGCTACGAGCAGTACTTC
TRBJ2-1 . . TRBV18 CASSPRRNEQFF TGTGCCAGCTCACCACGGAGGAATGAGCAGTTCTTC
TRBJ2-3 . . TRBV9 CASSSAASTDTQYF TGTGCCAGCAGCTCAGCGGCTAGCACAGATACGCAGTATTTT
TRBJ2-2 . . TRBV5-1 CASRPLTGASGELFF TGCGCCAGCAGGCCCTTGACGGGGGCCTCCGGGGAGCTGTTTTTT
TRBJ1-1 TRBD1 . TRBV5-1 CASTQIGQGAINTEAFF TGCGCCAGCACCCAGATCGGACAGGGTGCAATCAACACTGAAGCTTTCTTT
TRBJ1-1 . . TRBV6-1 CASSVQRTEAFF TGTGCCAGCAGTGTACAGCGAACTGAAGCTTTCTTT
TRBJ1-5 TRBD1 few TRBV30 CAWSLPGGDQPQHF TGTGCCTGGAGCTTACCAGGGGGTGACCAGCCCCAGCATTTT
TRBJ2-5 . . TRBV7-9 CASSFSAGRERTQYF TGTGCCAGCAGCTTCTCAGCGGGCCGAGAGAGGACCCAGTACTTC
TRBJ2-5 . many TRBV4-2 CASSQDAATQYF TGTGCCAGCAGCCAAGATGCGGCGACCCAGTACTTC